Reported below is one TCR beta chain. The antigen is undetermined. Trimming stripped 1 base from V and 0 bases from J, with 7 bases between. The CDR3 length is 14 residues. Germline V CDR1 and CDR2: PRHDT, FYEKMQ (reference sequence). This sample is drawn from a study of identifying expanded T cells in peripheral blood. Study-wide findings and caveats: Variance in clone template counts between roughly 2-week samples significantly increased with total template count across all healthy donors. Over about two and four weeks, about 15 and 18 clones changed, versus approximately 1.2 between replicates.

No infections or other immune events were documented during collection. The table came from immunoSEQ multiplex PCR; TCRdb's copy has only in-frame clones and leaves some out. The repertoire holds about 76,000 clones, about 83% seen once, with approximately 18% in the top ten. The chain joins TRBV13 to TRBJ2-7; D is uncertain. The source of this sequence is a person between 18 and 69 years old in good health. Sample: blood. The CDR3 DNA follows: TGTGCCAGCAGCTTAGACCACAGCTCCTACGAGCAGTACTTC. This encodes CASSLDHSSYEQYF. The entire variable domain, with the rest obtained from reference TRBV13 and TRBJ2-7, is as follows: AAGVIQSPRHLIKEKRETATLKCYPIPRHDTVYWYQQGPGQDPQFLISFYEKMQSDKGSIPDRFSAQQFSDYHSELNMSSLELGDSALYFCASSLDHSSYEQYFGPGTRLTVT.